Shown below are 13 T cell receptor beta chains from a single sample sequenced in a study of cytomegalovirus exposure and HLA in healthy donors. Amplification used 60 Vbeta primers and 13 Jbeta primers. Here immunoSEQ multiplex PCR was the method, and the copy in TCRdb shows in-frame clones only, minus some. The repertoire holds roughly 100,000 clones, with around 70% as singletons. The sequenced sample was PBMCs. These receptor sequences come from a man aged 40-49 years in good health and CMV-seronegative.

The table lists this clone with a count of one. This rearrangement joins TRBV7-8 to TRBJ1-2, with 7 bases matching TRBD1. V lost 5 bases, J lost 5 bases, and 2 bases stayed unmatched. CDR3 size: 12 residues. Germline CDR1 is SGHVS and CDR2 is FQNEAQ. The DNA for the CDR3 is TGTGCCAGCAGCGAGACAGGGTATGGCTACACCTTC. Translation gives CASSETGYGYTF.

A note on this clone: Relative to the germline gene, one junction end is altered; a read error may explain this. The chain recombines TRBV7-2 with TRBJ2-2; 13 nucleotides line up with TRBD2. The germline gives CDR1 SGHTA, CDR2 FQGNSA. The CDR3 covers 15 residues. CDR3 in amino acids: CAGSGLAGVIGELFF. The CDR3 region has the DNA TGTGCCGGCAGCGGACTAGCGGGAGTGATCGGGGAGCTGTTTTTT.

V usage is TRBV5-1 and J usage is TRBJ2-2; TRBD2 agrees at 11 bases. The germline gives CDR1 SGHRS, CDR2 YFSETQ. This CDR3 contains 16 residues. The V and J ends lost 2 bases and 3 bases, in that order; junction bases with no gene match: 3. The CDR3 DNA reads TGCGCCAGCAGCTTACTAGCGGGAGACGACACCGGGGAGCTGTTTTTT. It translates to CASSLLAGDDTGELFF.

This clone was seen a few times. The chain is built from TRBV28 and TRBJ2-2, with TRBD2 identical over 10 bases. The CDR3 has 17 residues. V dropped 3 bases and J dropped 1; count of bases not matched to a gene: 5. Germline assignment: CDR1 MDHEN and CDR2 SYDVKM. The CDR3 spells CASSLTLAGGNTGELFF. CDR3 sequence (DNA): TGTGCCAGCAGTTTGACCTTAGCGGGAGGGAACACCGGGGAGCTGTTTTTT.

The rearrangement joins TRBV27 to TRBJ1-1; D unresolved. V lost 3 bases to trimming and J lost 5 bases, with 10 bases between them. This CDR3 has 13 amino acids. The germline CDR1 and CDR2 sequences are MNHEY and SMNVEV (reference sequence). DNA for the CDR3: TGTGCCAGCAGTTTTGGCGCCGGGACTGAAGCTTTCTTT. Translation gives CASSFGAGTEAFF.

This rearrangement joins TRBV2 to TRBJ2-7, with 7 bases lining up with TRBD1. The CDR3 runs 15 residues. Germline trimming cut 4 bases from V and 1 base from J; bases unmatched to any gene: 7. CDR1 and CDR2 from the germline V gene are SNHLY and FYNNEI. The CDR3 DNA sequence: TGTGCCAGCAGTGGAAGCGGACAGGTTTCCTACGAGCAGTACTTC. Translation gives CASSGSGQVSYEQYF.

The sample holds one count of this clone. The chain combines TRBV10-2 with TRBJ1-5, with D uncertain. In germline, CDR1 is WSHSY, CDR2 SAAADI. The V gene lost 5 bases and the J gene lost 0 bases, with 11 bases spanning the gap. CDR3 length: 15 amino acids. The chain's CDR3 is CASSLVADSNQPQHF. In DNA form, the CDR3 reads TGCGCCAGCAGTCTGGTGGCAGATAGCAATCAGCCCCAGCATTTT.

CDR3 in amino acids: CASRPGGRPTYNEQFF. CDR3 DNA sequence: TGTGCCAGCCGCCCGGGCGGGAGGCCAACCTACAATGAGCAGTTCTTC. V usage is TRBV27 and J usage is TRBJ2-1, with 8 bases fitting TRBD2. CDR3 length: 16 amino acids. The germline gives CDR1 MNHEY, CDR2 SMNVEV (reference sequence). With 8 bases clipped from V and 2 bases from J, the junction kept 11 bases outside the gene matches.

This clone was observed a handful of times. The V and J genes are TRBV4-1 and TRBJ2-3; 8 positions agree with TRBD2. Per the germline V gene, CDR1 is MGHRA and CDR2 is YSYEKL. The CDR3 totals 19 residues. Trimming took 3 bases from V and 2 from J; bases not matched to a gene: 16. CDR3 bases: TGCGCCAGCAGCCACCATAAGGCCTTGTTGCGGGGGGCCACAGATACGCAGTATTTT. It encodes CASSHHKALLRGATDTQYF.

This chain joins TRBV19 and TRBJ1-1; no definite D call. CDR3 length: 11 residues. Trimming removed 6 bases from V and 8 bases from J, with 10 bases in between. Germline V lookup: CDR1 LNHDA, CDR2 SQIVND (reference sequence). The CDR3 loop reads CASSYAREAFF. The DNA of the CDR3 is TGTGCCAGTAGCTACGCTCGAGAAGCTTTCTTT.

The chain employs TRBV19 and TRBJ2-7, with a possible D match to TRBD2 (5 bases). The V and J ends lost 2 bases and 3 bases respectively, with 11 bases between them. The CDR3 covers 14 residues. Germline-derived CDR1 and CDR2 are LNHDA and SQIVND (reference sequence). The DNA of the CDR3 is TGTGCCAGTAGTATAACGGGGAATATCTACGAGCAGTACTTC. Amino acid sequence: CASSITGNIYEQYF.

This clone was seen only once. This chain uses TRBV30 with TRBJ2-1, with TRBD2 identical over 14 bases. The CDR3 totals 15 residues. Germline assignment: CDR1 GTSNPN and CDR2 SVGIG (reference sequence). V dropped 5 bases and J dropped 6; count of bases not matched to a gene: 6. Here the CDR3 DNA reads TGTGCCTGGTGGGGACTAGCGGGAGATCCCAATGAGCAGTTCTTC. Translating it yields CAWWGLAGDPNEQFF.

The chain links TRBV6-4 to TRBJ1-2; 8 bases agree with TRBD1. Germline loops: CDR1 MRHNA, CDR2 SNTAGT. V dropped 6 bases and J dropped 4; count of bases not matched to a gene: 7. There are 14 residues in the CDR3. The CDR3 region is CASSSMTGAYGYTF. CDR3 in DNA: TGTGCCAGCAGCTCTATGACAGGGGCCTATGGCTACACCTTC.